Presented here are 18 T cell receptor beta chains from one specimen sequenced in a study of T cell changes during pregnancy in multiple sclerosis. Sequencing used immunoSEQ multiplex PCR; TCRdb keeps in-frame clones, though not all of them. The sample lists 40,000 to 50,000 clones, 90% to 95% seen once, with roughly 8.1% in the top ten. Sequences were derived from CD8+ T cells from peripheral blood mononuclear cells, sampled in the third trimester of pregnancy. These receptors were taken from a female donor with multiple sclerosis, enrolled in a pregnancy study.

This chain joins TRBV9 and TRBJ2-1; tentative D call: TRBD1 (6 bases). This CDR3 is 20 amino acids long. V was pared by 6 bases and J by 7 bases, with 35 bases between. The germline CDR1 and CDR2 sequences are SGDLS and YYNGEE. The CDR3 is CASIFVVGTPNFGPKNEQFF. CDR3 bases: TGTGCCAGCATCTTCGTGGTCGGGACACCGAACTTTGGACCCAAAAATGAGCAGTTCTTC.

The chain combines TRBV7-2 with TRBJ1-2; D not resolved. The CDR3 consists of 14 residues. Germline CDR1 and CDR2: SGHTA and FQGNSA. Trimming took 6 bases from V and 8 from J, leaving 19 bases between them. CDR3 in DNA: TGTGCCAGCAGTCAAGTCGGTGGAGTCGACGGCTACACCTTC. The encoded protein is CASSQVGGVDGYTF.

In this sample, this clone turned up once. DNA of the CDR3: TGTGCCAGCAAGGGGTACAATGAGCAGTTCTTC. Its protein is CASKGYNEQFF. The genes are TRBV2 and TRBJ2-1, with D perhaps matching TRBD1 (5 bases). V lost 7 bases, J lost 4 bases, and 5 bases lay in between. Looked up from germline, CDR1 is SNHLY and CDR2 is FYNNEI. The CDR3 consists of 11 residues.

Relative to its sample, this clone is medium-sized. The gene calls are TRBV5-1 and TRBJ2-1, with 12 nucleotides matching TRBD2. The CDR3 runs to 16 residues. Per germline, CDR1 SGHRS and CDR2 YFSETQ. V was pared by 3 bases and J by 5 bases, with 6 bases of the junction left unmatched. The chain's CDR3 is CASSSGLAGRDNEQFF. CDR3 DNA sequence: TGCGCCAGCAGCTCCGGACTAGCGGGGCGGGACAATGAGCAGTTCTTC.

This clone has only a few counts. V gene TRBV6-4 combines with J gene TRBJ2-2; possibly TRBD2 for D (6 bases). Germline assignment: CDR1 MRHNA and CDR2 SNTAGT. This CDR3 has 16 residues. With 3 bases removed from V and 2 bases from J, the gap between germline ends came to 13 bases. The CDR3, as DNA: TGTGCCAGCAGTGATAAAGCTAGCGCAAACACCGGGGAGCTGTTTTTT. Its protein is CASSDKASANTGELFF.

The chain links TRBV28 to TRBJ1-1, with TRBD1 matching 7 bases. Trimming at V came to 3 bases and at J to 5 bases, leaving 6 bases not matched to a gene. This CDR3 is built from 14 residues. Per the germline V gene, CDR1 is MDHEN and CDR2 is SYDVKM. The CDR3 nucleotides read TGTGCCAGCAGTTTGTATTCAGGGGGAACTGAAGCTTTCTTT. Translation gives CASSLYSGGTEAFF.

V usage is TRBV4-1 and J usage is TRBJ2-3, with 7 bases matching TRBD2. The trim removed 3 bases at V and 2 bases at J, leaving 5 bases unmatched. Looked up from germline, CDR1 is MGHRA and CDR2 is YSYEKL. This CDR3 has 15 residues. The CDR3 spells CASSQSGLITDTQYF. The CDR3 DNA is TGCGCCAGCAGCCAGTCGGGACTAATCACAGATACGCAGTATTTT.

J is TRBJ2-1 and V is TRBV7-3; D is perhaps TRBD2 (7 bases). There are 17 residues in the CDR3. Germline assignment: CDR1 SGHTA and CDR2 FQGTGA. V was cut by 2 bases and J by 5 bases, with 19 bases left in between. CDR3 coding DNA: TGTGCCAGCAGCTTACCGGGGGGCGGGCGGTTGGACAATGAGCAGTTCTTC. Its translation: CASSLPGGGRLDNEQFF.

Here the CDR3 DNA reads TGTGCCAGTAGCGTTATGGACAGTTACAATGAGCAGTTCTTC. This codes for CASSVMDSYNEQFF. This sequence joins TRBV19 and TRBJ2-1; the D gene is possibly TRBD1 (6 bases). The CDR3 spans 14 residues. CDR1 and CDR2 from the germline V gene are LNHDA and SQIVND (reference sequence). V lost 6 bases to trimming and J lost 4 bases, with 13 bases between them.

Here the CDR3 DNA reads TGTGCCAGAAGCTTGGCCGGCAGTCCGGGACTGTTTAACGAGCAGTACTTC. This gives the protein CARSLAGSPGLFNEQYF. V usage is TRBV5-3 and J usage is TRBJ2-7, with a tentative D call TRBD2 (6 bases). TRBV5-3 is identified as an open reading frame with a role that is uncertain. The length of the CDR3 is 17 residues. The V and J ends lost 0 bases and 5 bases respectively, with 21 bases between them.

The V call is TRBV6-1, the J call TRBJ1-1; no firm D call. V was clipped by 7 bases and J by 0 bases, with 12 bases between them. The CDR3 runs to 14 residues. CDR1 and CDR2 (germline): MNHNS, SASEGT. The CDR3 DNA reads TGTGCCAGCAACGACGAGGCGGTGAACACTGAAGCTTTCTTT. Amino acids: CASNDEAVNTEAFF.

This clone appeared a few times. J is TRBJ2-3 and V is TRBV28, with 11 bases matching TRBD2. J was trimmed by 1 base and V by 2 bases; bases with no gene match: 8. Per germline, CDR1 MDHEN and CDR2 SYDVKM. CDR3 length: 18 amino acids. CDR3 nucleotides: TGTGCCAGCAGTTTACGGGCCCTGGGACTAGCGGGCACAGATACGCAGTATTTT. Its protein is CASSLRALGLAGTDTQYF.

The chain uses TRBV28 and TRBJ2-2; a possible D gene is TRBD1 (6 bases). Trimming took off 6 bases at V and 3 bases at J, with 11 bases between the two ends. The CDR3 runs to 14 residues. CDR1 is MDHEN and CDR2 is SYDVKM in the germline V gene. CDR3 region: CASRQGIDTGELFF. In DNA, the CDR3 is TGTGCCAGCAGGCAGGGGATCGACACCGGGGAGCTGTTTTTT.

The V gene is TRBV27, the J gene TRBJ2-2; no firm D call. The CDR3 is 14 amino acids. V lost 2 bases to trimming and J lost 0 bases, with 4 bases between them. Germline loops: CDR1 MNHEY, CDR2 SMNVEV (reference sequence). The CDR3 DNA reads TGTGCCAGCAGTTTACCCTCGAACACCGGGGAGCTGTTTTTT. Protein: CASSLPSNTGELFF.

The chain combines TRBV4-3 with TRBJ1-2; 8 positions agree with TRBD1. This CDR3 has 15 residues. Trimming at V came to 1 base and at J to 8 bases, leaving 9 bases not matched to a gene. The germline gives CDR1 LGHNA, CDR2 YSLEER. CDR3 coding DNA: TGCGCCAGCAGCCAAGCTCCAGGGGGCGCGTCCGGCTACACCTTC. This codes for CASSQAPGGASGYTF.

The chain is built from TRBV13 and TRBJ2-2; 7 nucleotides align to TRBD2. V was pared by 2 bases and J by 6 bases, with 9 bases of the junction left unmatched. In germline, CDR1 is PRHDT, CDR2 FYEKMQ (reference sequence). CDR3 length: 16 amino acids. The CDR3 DNA follows: TGTGCCAGCAGCTTAAGGGCGGGAGAGGAACCCGGGGAGCTGTTTTTT. Translating gives CASSLRAGEEPGELFF.

The CDR3 DNA is TGTGCCATCAGTGAACCAGACAGGACCTACGAGCAGTACTTC. Amino acids: CAISEPDRTYEQYF. This chain links TRBV10-3 with TRBJ2-7; TRBD1 is a possible D gene (6 bases). Germline assignment: CDR1 ENHRY and CDR2 SYGVKD. The CDR3 sequence is 14 residues long. The ends were cut back, 3 bases at V and 2 bases at J, with 11 bases in the middle.

V gene TRBV11-3 combines with J gene TRBJ2-1, with D tentatively TRBD1 (5 bases). From germline, CDR1 is SGHNT and CDR2 YENEEA. V was pared by 3 bases and J by 2 bases, with 8 bases between. The length of the CDR3 is 14 residues. The CDR3, as DNA: TGTGCCAGCAGCTTGCAGGGCGCCTACAATGAGCAGTTCTTC. This gives the protein CASSLQGAYNEQFF.